Shown below are 14 T cell receptor beta chains from a single sample sequenced in a study of low-dose radiotherapy and immunotherapy resistance in tumors. Gene-specific TRAV and TRBV primers were used for first-strand cDNA, covering alpha and beta chains. Amplification, which lasted 20 to 25 PCR cycles, used a constant-region primer and V-primer adapter to amplify TCRs. MiXCR was run by TCRdb on the reads, yielding one entry per CDR3 protein. The sample carries around 20,000 distinct CDR3 sequences, around 74% recorded once. These receptors were obtained from a human donor with advanced metastatic prostate, ovarian, gallbladder or colorectal cancer (not recorded which). This table probably holds off-target reads from a library built for another chain.

The chain is built from TRBV6-6 and TRBJ2-1; D ambiguous. Germline CDR1 reads MNHNY; CDR2 reads SVGAGI (reference sequence). V lost 7 bases and J lost 2, with 9 bases in between. The CDR3 is 13 residues long. The DNA for the CDR3 is TGTGCCAGCAAGCAGGTCACCTACAATGAGCAGTTCTTC. Amino acid sequence: CASKQVTYNEQFF.

CDR3 residues: CASSSLLAVQAYEQYF. The DNA of the CDR3 is TGTGCCAGCAGCTCCCTTTTGGCAGTTCAAGCTTACGAGCAGTACTTC. The J gene is TRBJ2-7, the V gene TRBV5-6; D uncertain. The CDR3 contains 16 residues. The V and J ends lost 3 bases and 4 bases respectively, with 20 bases between them. Germline V gives CDR1 SGHDT, CDR2 YYEEEE.

The rearrangement joins TRBV6-2 or TRBV6-3 to TRBJ2-7; possibly TRBD1 or TRBD2 for D (5 bases each). Germline assignment: CDR1 MNHEY and CDR2 SVGEGT. The CDR3 contains 15 residues. Between the trimmed V and J ends, which lost 4 bases and 2 bases, there was a span of 15 bases. CDR3 sequence reads: CASSSTGTVTYEQYF. DNA of the CDR3: TGTGCCAGCAGTTCAACCGGGACGGTCACCTACGAGCAGTACTTC.

This sequence joins TRBV28 and TRBJ2-1; 7 bases align to TRBD2. Germline trimming cut 7 bases from V and 1 base from J; bases unmatched to any gene: 7. Germline V CDR1 and CDR2: MDHEN, SYDVKM. This CDR3 contains 15 residues. The CDR3, as DNA: TGTGCCAGCATCATGGGGGGGGAGTCCTACAATGAGCAGTTCTTC. Translation: CASIMGGESYNEQFF. Full variable domain (remainder filled in from reference TRBV28 and TRBJ2-1): DVKVTQSSRYLVKRTGEKVFLECVQDMDHENMFWYRQDPGLGLRLIYFSYDVKMKEKGDIPEGYSVSREKKERFSLILESASTNQTSMYLCASIMGGESYNEQFFGPGTRLTVL.

This clonotype came up once. The rearrangement links TRBV12-3 or TRBV12-4 to TRBJ2-2; TRBD2 might be the D (6 bases). This CDR3 spans 14 amino acids. V lost 6 bases and J lost 5, with 13 bases in between. Written as DNA, the CDR3 is TGTGCCAGCAGGCGGGGTTTAACTACCGGGGAGCTGTTTTTT. It is translated as CASRRGLTTGELFF.

In the case of this clonotype: At one end the junction does not follow the germline gene, possibly because of a read error. V usage is TRBV28 and J usage is TRBJ2-3, with 9 bases lining up with TRBD1. The CDR3 is 15 residues long. The germline CDR1 and CDR2 sequences are MDHEN and SYDVKM. CDR3: CASSFRTGGTDTQYF. The CDR3, as DNA: TGCGCCAGCAGTTTTAGGACAGGGGGCACAGATACGCAGTATTTT.

Of note for this clonotype: The junction shows a germline mismatch at one end, possibly a read error. The chain joins TRBV5-1 to TRBJ2-7, with D possibly being TRBD1 (6 bases). There are 13 residues in the CDR3. The germline V gene encodes CDR1 SGHRS and CDR2 YFSETQ. The CDR3 region has the DNA TGCGCCAGCAGCTCGGACAGTTCCTCCGAGCAGTACTTC. Translation: CASSSDSSSEQYF.

The table lists this clonotype with a few counts. The chain employs TRBV11-3 and TRBJ2-7, with D uncertain. V dropped 5 bases and J dropped 3 bases, with 14 bases sitting between them. CDR3 length: 14 residues. The germline CDR1 and CDR2 sequences are SGHNT and YENEEA. CDR3 sequence reads: CASSPPGQNYEQYF. The CDR3 nucleotides read TGTGCCAGCAGCCCTCCCGGGCAGAACTACGAGCAGTACTTC.

The rearrangement uses TRBV6-6 and TRBJ2-7; 11 nucleotides match TRBD1. The CDR3 sequence is 17 residues long. The V segment lost 5 bases and the J segment 6 bases; nucleotides outside the gene matches: 15. The germline V gene has CDR1 MNHNY and CDR2 SVGAGI (reference sequence). CDR3 nucleotide sequence: TGTGCCAGCAGTACCCAGAGGGGGACAGGGGGAGGAGGCGAGCAGTACTTC. This codes for CASSTQRGTGGGGEQYF.

The V and J genes are TRBV12-3 or TRBV12-4 and TRBJ2-1, with TRBD2 as a possible D gene (6 bases). The V and J ends lost 4 bases and 8 bases respectively, with 12 bases between them. This CDR3 region has 13 residues. The DNA for the CDR3 is TGTGCCAGCAGTTCCGGGACTCAGGATGAGCAGTTCTTC. This sequence encodes CASSSGTQDEQFF.

CDR3 sequence (DNA): TGTGCCAGCAGACAGGAGGGCTACACCGGGGAGCTGTTTTTT. Amino acid sequence: CASRQEGYTGELFF. The chain carries TRBV5-4 and TRBJ2-2; a possible D gene is TRBD2 (6 bases). V dropped 5 bases and J dropped 3 bases, with 11 bases sitting between them. The CDR3 extends over 14 amino acids. Germline CDR1 is SGHNT and CDR2 is YYREEE (reference sequence).

CDR3 loop: CASSYLGRTTEAFF. CDR3 nucleotides: TGTGCCAGCAGTTACCTGGGACGGACCACTGAAGCTTTCTTT. This chain uses TRBV6-2 or TRBV6-3 with TRBJ1-1; D may be TRBD1 (5 bases). The CDR3 is 14 residues long. The V and J ends lost 2 bases and 4 bases respectively, with 11 bases between them. Per the germline V gene, CDR1 is MNHEY and CDR2 is SVGEGT.

The V call is TRBV3-1, the J call TRBJ2-1, with a weak D call TRBD2 (5 bases). CDR3 size: 15 residues. V was pared by 4 bases and J by 2 bases, with 12 bases between. CDR1 and CDR2 (germline): LGHDT, YNNKEL (reference sequence). The CDR3 DNA reads as TGTGCCAGCAGCCGCCGGGATGTGACCTACAATGAGCAGTTCTTC. Its translation: CASSRRDVTYNEQFF.

The rearrangement joins TRBV2 to TRBJ1-5, with a weak D call TRBD1 (5 bases). Trimming removed 3 bases at V and 2 bases at J, with 17 bases between. The length of the CDR3 is 17 residues. In germline, CDR1 is SNHLY, CDR2 FYNNEI. The CDR3 loop is CASSDRGLPYGNQPQHF. Written as DNA, the CDR3 is TGTGCCAGCAGTGATCGGGGCCTGCCCTACGGCAATCAGCCCCAGCATTTT.